The entry that follows covers one TCR beta chain sequence. No antigen is known for it. The data are from a study of STAT3 mutations in large granular lymphocyte leukemia. Study outcomes and limitations: Every T-LGLL patient had at least one immunodominant TCRbeta clonotype. No sample exists from the first appearance of each clone.

The CDR3 spans 12 residues. Between the trimmed V and J ends, which lost 9 bases and 8 bases, there was a span of 17 bases. From germline, CDR1 is SGHNT and CDR2 YYREEE (reference sequence). The table came from immunoSEQ multiplex PCR; TCRdb's copy has only in-frame clones and leaves some out. Among roughly 25,000 clones listed, approximately 94% were seen once. The sequence was collected from a man aged 35-49 years with T-cell large granular lymphocyte leukemia. Some clones in this sample may be carry-over from other donors' samples. Sequencing was carried out using peripheral blood mononuclear cells. V and J are TRBV5-4 and TRBJ1-2; maybe TRBD1 (6 bases). The CDR3 is CANPDRSGGYTF. The CDR3 nucleotides are TGTGCCAACCCAGACAGGTCGGGAGGCTACACCTTC.